This passage covers 28 T cell receptor beta chains from one sample sequenced in a study of beta chain features in type 1 diabetes. The isolated RNA, all of it, was reverse transcribed, so expressed TCRB transcripts were what got sequenced. Sequencing was performed with immunoSEQ multiplex PCR; in TCRdb, only in-frame clones are kept and a portion is missing. Of some 410,000 clones in the sample, more than 9.5% were seen once. Sample: naive CD4+ T cells from blood. The receptors derive from a woman in her late teens or twenties in good health.

The V gene is TRBV6-5, the J gene TRBJ2-3, with a weak D call TRBD1 (6 bases). CDR3 length equals 15 residues. Germline CDR1 and CDR2: MNHEY and SVGAGI. V was pared by 0 bases and J by 3 bases, with 10 bases between. The CDR3 DNA sequence: TGTGCCAGCAGTTACTCGAGGACAGCTACAGATACGCAGTATTTT. Encoded protein: CASSYSRTATDTQYF.

The chain recombines TRBV28 with TRBJ2-3; D is possibly TRBD1 (5 bases). Deletions cut 3 bases from V and 5 bases from J, with 9 bases between. CDR3 length equals 13 residues. Germline loops: CDR1 MDHEN, CDR2 SYDVKM. CDR3 loop: CASSFRQRDTQYF. CDR3 nucleotides: TGTGCCAGCAGTTTTCGACAGAGAGATACGCAGTATTTT. Looking up the rest from reference TRBV28 and TRBJ2-3 gives the full variable domain: DVKVTQSSRYLVKRTGEKVFLECVQDMDHENMFWYRQDPGLGLRLIYFSYDVKMKEKGDIPEGYSVSREKKERFSLILESASTNQTSMYLCASSFRQRDTQYFGPGTRLTVL.

This clone has only a few counts. V gene TRBV29-1 combines with J gene TRBJ2-3; 9 bases agree with TRBD1. Germline V CDR1 and CDR2: SQVTM, ANQGSEA. The CDR3 loop spans 15 amino acids. Trimming removed 1 base from V and 8 bases from J; junction bases left unmatched: 10. CDR3 sequence (DNA): TGCAGCGTTGAAGTAGTCCGACAGGGGGACGGTACGCAGTATTTT. It specifies CSVEVVRQGDGTQYF.

This clone was observed a few times. The chain couples TRBV4-3 to TRBJ2-6; D remains unclear. There are 16 residues in the CDR3. Germline values: CDR1 LGHNA, CDR2 YSLEER. The germline V and J ends were trimmed by 4 bases and 2 bases, with 12 bases remaining between them. Written as DNA, the CDR3 is TGCGCCAGCAGCCCGGTAGGGTCGCCTGGGGCCAACGTCCTGACTTTC. Its protein product is CASSPVGSPGANVLTF.

The rearrangement joins TRBV27 to TRBJ2-3, with D possibly TRBD2 on 6 matching bases. With 4 bases removed from V and 6 bases from J, the gap between germline ends came to 20 bases. The CDR3 contains 16 residues. Germline V gene lookup returns CDR1 MNHEY and CDR2 SMNVEV (reference sequence). The CDR3: CASSSAPSTRLDTQYF. The CDR3 bases are TGTGCCAGCAGTTCCGCCCCCTCGACTAGGCTGGATACGCAGTATTTT.

The V call is TRBV2, the J call TRBJ1-6, with D possibly TRBD1 on 6 matching bases. This CDR3 contains 13 residues. V was trimmed by 7 bases and J by 7 bases, leaving 11 bases between them. CDR1 is SNHLY, CDR2 FYNNEI, per germline. The CDR3 is CASIAGVNSPLHF. CDR3 coding DNA: TGTGCCAGCATAGCAGGGGTAAATTCACCCCTCCACTTT.

The rearrangement links TRBV18 to TRBJ2-1; no clear D. Trimming shortened V by 6 bases and J by 0 bases, and 21 bases separated the two germline ends. The CDR3 is 18 residues long. The germline gives CDR1 KGHSH, CDR2 LQKENI. Here the CDR3 reads CASSPLPRASSSYNEQFF. CDR3 nucleotides: TGTGCCAGCTCCCCCTTGCCTAGAGCCTCCAGCTCCTACAATGAGCAGTTCTTC. The whole variable domain, remainder taken from reference TRBV18 and TRBJ2-1, is NAGVMQNPRHLVRRRGQEARLRCSPMKGHSHVYWYRQLPEEGLKFMVYLQKENIIDESGMPKERFSAEFPKEGPSILRIQQVVRGDSAAYFCASSPLPRASSSYNEQFFGPGTRLTVL.

J is TRBJ2-1 and V is TRBV7-2; D may match TRBD1 or TRBD2 (5 bases each). The germline V gene has CDR1 SGHTA and CDR2 FQGNSA. V was clipped by 1 base and J by 2 bases, with 9 bases between them. This CDR3 is built from 15 residues. For the CDR3, the DNA is TGTGCCAGCAGCTTAGATGGGGGACCCTACAATGAGCAGTTCTTC. Its translation is CASSLDGGPYNEQFF. Full variable domain (missing parts from reference TRBV7-2 and TRBJ2-1): GAGVSQSPSNKVTEKGKDVELRCDPISGHTALYWYRQSLGQGLEFLIYFQGNSAPDKSGLPSDRFSAERTGGSVSTLTIQRTQQEDSAVYLCASSLDGGPYNEQFFGPGTRLTVL.

This chain links TRBV7-2 with TRBJ2-7; no clear D. The CDR3 has 13 residues. Trimming left V 3 bases short and J 0 bases short, with 6 bases between. Germline V lookup: CDR1 SGHTA, CDR2 FQGNSA. CDR3 residues: CASSFIRSYEQYF. The CDR3 nucleotides are TGTGCCAGCAGCTTCATCCGCTCCTACGAGCAGTACTTC. The full variable domain, its missing parts supplied by reference TRBV7-2 and TRBJ2-7, is GAGVSQSPSNKVTEKGKDVELRCDPISGHTALYWYRQSLGQGLEFLIYFQGNSAPDKSGLPSDRFSAERTGGSVSTLTIQRTQQEDSAVYLCASSFIRSYEQYFGPGTRLTVT.

V gene TRBV2 combines with J gene TRBJ2-5; 7 bases agree with TRBD2. Per the germline V gene, CDR1 is SNHLY and CDR2 is FYNNEI. This CDR3 is built from 11 residues. V lost 11 bases, J lost 2 bases, and 2 bases stayed unmatched. CDR3 sequence: CALAVQETQYF. In nucleotides, the CDR3 is TGTGCCCTAGCGGTACAAGAGACCCAGTACTTC.

This clone was seen only a few times. The genes are TRBV7-2 and TRBJ2-5, with TRBD2 identical over 9 bases. Losses at the gene ends were 4 bases for V and 2 bases for J; bases not matched to a gene: 2. The V gene's germline CDR1 is SGHTA and CDR2 FQGNSA. The CDR3 sequence is 14 residues long. The CDR3 bases are TGTGCCAGCAGCTCAGCGGGAGGACAAGAGACCCAGTACTTC. Translated, it gives CASSSAGGQETQYF.

This clone was recorded a few times. The CDR3 bases are TGCAGTGCGATTAGCGGGGCCATGTATTTT. It specifies CSAISGAMYF. This rearrangement joins TRBV20-1 to TRBJ2-3, with 8 bases fitting TRBD2. The trim removed 6 bases at V and 14 bases at J, leaving 7 bases unmatched. Per the germline V gene, CDR1 is DFQATT and CDR2 is SNEGSKA (reference sequence). The CDR3 has 10 residues.

The table lists this clone with a few counts. This chain uses TRBV30 with TRBJ1-5; D call uncertain. The V gene lost 4 bases and the J gene lost 0 bases, with 7 bases spanning the gap. Germline V gene lookup returns CDR1 GTSNPN and CDR2 SVGIG (reference sequence). This CDR3 region has 13 residues. The CDR3 bases are TGTGCCTGGAACTCGGATAGCAATCAGCCCCAGCATTTT. Translation gives CAWNSDSNQPQHF.

The J gene is TRBJ1-1, the V gene TRBV7-6, with a possible D match to TRBD1 (6 bases). The V end lost 7 bases, the J end lost 9 bases, and 12 bases lay between the germline ends. This CDR3 comprises 11 residues. Germline V gives CDR1 SGHVS, CDR2 FNYEAQ. CDR3 sequence: CASTAQGKAFF. CDR3 DNA: TGTGCCAGCACCGCACAGGGTAAAGCTTTCTTT.

The chain uses TRBV7-9 and TRBJ1-4; no firm D call. The CDR3 is made up of 15 amino acids. The V gene's germline CDR1 is SEHNR and CDR2 FQNEAQ (reference sequence). The V gene lost 1 base and the J gene lost 1 base, with 7 bases spanning the gap. The CDR3 region has the DNA TGTGCCAGCAGCTTAGTAAAGAGAACTAATGAAAAACTGTTTTTT. Encoded protein: CASSLVKRTNEKLFF.

The V and J genes are TRBV15 and TRBJ2-5; D perhaps matches TRBD1 (6 bases). The V gene's germline CDR1 is LNHNV and CDR2 YYDKDF (reference sequence). This CDR3 spans 12 amino acids. V was pared by 7 bases and J by 5 bases, with 11 bases between. The CDR3 DNA sequence: TGTGCCACCACCAGGGGAAGGGAGACCCAGTACTTC. The encoded protein is CATTRGRETQYF.

The chain recombines TRBV4-3 with TRBJ2-7, with TRBD2 matching over 7 bases. Trimming at V came to 0 bases and at J to 3 bases, leaving 11 bases not matched to a gene. This CDR3 region has 17 residues. The germline gives CDR1 LGHNA, CDR2 YSLEER. This CDR3 is CASSQDRSSGIFYEQYF. The CDR3 DNA is TGCGCCAGCAGCCAAGATCGTTCAAGCGGGATTTTCTACGAGCAGTACTTC.

In its sample, this clone was seen a few times. Distinct nucleotide sequences in the sample also encode this CDR3. This sequence joins TRBV5-1 and TRBJ2-1, with 11 bases aligning to TRBD1. The CDR3 is made up of 14 amino acids. Germline V lookup: CDR1 SGHRS, CDR2 YFSETQ. After removal of 4 bases from V and 8 bases from J, the junction contained 5 bases not matched to a gene. The CDR3 is CASSLGQGADEQFF. DNA for the CDR3: TGCGCCAGCAGCCTTGGACAGGGGGCTGATGAGCAGTTCTTC. Drawing the rest from reference TRBV5-1 and TRBJ2-1, the complete variable domain is KAGVTQTPRYLIKTRGQQVTLSCSPISGHRSVSWYQQTPGQGLQFLFEYFSETQRNKGNFPGRFSGRQFSNSRSEMNVSTLELGDSALYLCASSLGQGADEQFFGPGTRLTVL.

This rearrangement joins TRBV18 to TRBJ2-7, with a weak D call TRBD2 (6 bases). Looked up from germline, CDR1 is KGHSH and CDR2 is LQKENI. V lost 4 bases and J 5 bases, leaving 18 bases between the germline ends. CDR3 size: 15 residues. The CDR3 loop is CASSRGAGHRNEQYV. In DNA, the CDR3 is TGTGCCAGCTCACGGGGTGCGGGGCATCGGAACGAGCAGTACGTC.

The chain recombines TRBV2 with TRBJ1-1, with unresolved D. This CDR3 region has 10 residues. Germline V CDR1 and CDR2: SNHLY, FYNNEI. Trimming removed 7 bases from V and 8 bases from J, with 8 bases in between. CDR3 sequence: CASKYTEAFF. The CDR3 nucleotides read TGTGCCAGCAAATATACAGAAGCTTTCTTT.

CDR3: CASSLMTGVEKLFF. The CDR3 region has the DNA TGCGCCAGCAGCTTGATGACAGGGGTTGAAAAACTGTTTTTT. The chain employs TRBV5-1 and TRBJ1-4; 8 nucleotides match TRBD1. Germline loops: CDR1 SGHRS, CDR2 YFSETQ. The CDR3 totals 14 residues. The junction had 3 bases not matched to a gene; V was cut back by 1 base and J by 7 bases.

V is TRBV5-6 and J is TRBJ2-7; no reliable D call. The V end lost 2 bases, the J end lost 3 bases, and 9 bases lay between the germline ends. Per the germline V gene, CDR1 is SGHDT and CDR2 is YYEEEE. The CDR3 is 13 amino acids. CDR3 protein: CASSFGEYYEQYF. CDR3 in DNA: TGTGCCAGCAGCTTTGGAGAATACTACGAGCAGTACTTC.

The rearrangement joins TRBV9 to TRBJ1-5; unclear D gene. The CDR3 has 14 amino acids. The V gene's germline CDR1 is SGDLS and CDR2 YYNGEE. V lost 2 bases to trimming and J lost 5 bases, with 11 bases between them. The CDR3 loop reads CASSVPGGYQPQHF. In DNA form, the CDR3 reads TGTGCCAGCAGCGTTCCGGGTGGCTATCAGCCCCAGCATTTT.

This clone came up a few times. The chain is built from TRBV7-2 and TRBJ1-1; D is unclear. The germline V and J ends were trimmed by 3 bases and 1 base, with 9 bases remaining between them. There are 14 residues in the CDR3. CDR1 and CDR2 from the germline V gene are SGHTA and FQGNSA. The CDR3 sequence: CASSFFSGNTEAFF. CDR3 DNA sequence: TGTGCCAGCAGCTTTTTTTCGGGGAACACTGAAGCTTTCTTT.

This clone has more than one count but fewer than ten. This chain links TRBV10-3 with TRBJ2-7; no clear D. V lost 3 bases and J 3 bases, leaving 3 bases between the germline ends. Germline CDR1 reads ENHRY; CDR2 reads SYGVKD. The CDR3 is 11 residues long. CDR3 in DNA: TGTGCCATCAGTGATTACTACGAGCAGTACTTC. Its translation: CAISDYYEQYF.

The chain combines TRBV6-7 with TRBJ2-7; 8 nucleotides line up with TRBD2. TRBV6-7 qualifies as an ORF whose function is uncertain. The V gene end was trimmed by 9 bases and the J gene end by 5 bases; junction bases not matched to a gene: 0. The CDR3 length is 10 residues. DNA for the CDR3: TGTGCCAGGCGGGGGGACGAGCAGTACTTC. Translating it yields CARRGDEQYF.

The sample holds a few counts of this clone. The rearrangement links TRBV5-6 to TRBJ2-7, with 8 bases fitting TRBD1. The J segment lost 3 bases and the V segment lost 2 bases, leaving 4 bases of the junction unmatched. Germline CDR1 and CDR2: SGHDT and YYEEEE. CDR3 length equals 14 residues. CDR3 sequence: CASSFAGGGYEQYV. DNA for the CDR3: TGTGCCAGCAGCTTTGCAGGGGGCGGCTACGAGCAGTACGTC.

The chain joins TRBV7-9 to TRBJ1-1; a possible D gene is TRBD1 (6 bases). This CDR3 contains 15 residues. Trimming removed 2 bases from V and 0 bases from J, with 10 bases in between. The germline CDR1 and CDR2 sequences are SEHNR and FQNEAQ (reference sequence). The CDR3 DNA follows: TGTGCCAGCAGCTTACTCGGACAGATGAACACTGAAGCTTTCTTT. Residues: CASSLLGQMNTEAFF.